The entry below gives a single TCR beta chain sequence along with its context. A much larger clone lies a single base off, so this may be a read error. This sample was taken from a study of T cell repertoires in cytomegalovirus infection. Whole-study context: Shared public TCR beta signatures pointed to both CMV infection and a matching HLA type.

One entry per CDR3 protein results from TCRdb running MiXCR on the reads. The data contain nearly 650,000 distinct CDR3 sequences, 24% of them singletons. The clonotype comes from a human donor in good health (CMV status not recorded). Some clones in this sample may be carry-over from other donors' samples. Sequencing was performed on CD8+ T cells from PBMCs.

CDR3 sequence reads: CASSYELVYEQYF. The DNA for the CDR3 is TGTGCCAGCAGTTATGAACTGGTCTACGAGCAGTACTTC. The chain employs TRBV12-3 or TRBV12-4 and TRBJ2-7; D is unclear. The CDR3 loop spans 13 amino acids. Trimming took off 4 bases at V and 3 bases at J, with 10 bases between the two ends.